The 17 T cell receptor beta chains below come from one sample, sequenced in a study of blood T cell repertoires in COVID-19. TCRdb keeps only in-frame clones here, not all; method: immunoSEQ multiplex PCR. This table holds about 220,000 clones, around 88% found once. Sample: PBMCs or T cells enriched from blood (not recorded which). These receptors were obtained from a woman aged 40 to 55 with acute COVID-19.

The chain couples TRBV19 to TRBJ1-3, with D uncertain. From germline, CDR1 is LNHDA and CDR2 SQIVND (reference sequence). This CDR3 spans 13 amino acids. V dropped 1 base and J dropped 1 base, with 2 bases sitting between them. The CDR3 DNA is TGTGCCAGTAGTATAGTATCTGGAAACACCATATATTTT. This codes for CASSIVSGNTIYF.

The chain recombines TRBV15 with TRBJ1-5; D is unclear. V lost 0 bases, J lost 6 bases, and 9 bases lay in between. The CDR3 covers 14 residues. CDR1 is LNHNV, CDR2 YYDKDF, per germline (reference sequence). As DNA, the CDR3 is TGTGCCACCAGCAGAGATGGGGAGAGTCAGCCCCAGCATTTT. Protein product: CATSRDGESQPQHF.

The V gene is TRBV6-2 or TRBV6-3, the J gene TRBJ1-5; tentative D call: TRBD1 (6 bases). Germline V gives CDR1 MNHEY, CDR2 SVGEGT. Deletions cut 4 bases from V and 0 bases from J, with 16 bases between. The CDR3 consists of 17 residues. CDR3: CASSSPGGGSSNQPQHF. The DNA for the CDR3 is TGTGCCAGCAGTTCACCCGGCGGGGGCAGTAGCAATCAGCCCCAGCATTTT.

The CDR3 DNA sequence: TGTGCCAGCAGTCCGAGTGGGACTAGCGAGTTCTTC. This codes for CASSPSGTSEFF. The chain employs TRBV6-2 or TRBV6-3 and TRBJ2-1; 10 bases are shared with TRBD2. Trimming removed 5 bases from V and 14 bases from J; junction bases left unmatched: 6. The CDR3 is made up of 12 amino acids. Germline V lookup: CDR1 MNHEY, CDR2 SVGEGT.

The chain combines TRBV2 with TRBJ2-2; 7 nucleotides line up with TRBD1. The V segment lost 5 bases and the J segment 4 bases; nucleotides outside the gene matches: 7. This CDR3 is built from 15 residues. Germline V gene data show CDR1 as SNHLY and CDR2 as FYNNEI. CDR3: CASSYRGAGTGELFF. Written as DNA, the CDR3 is TGTGCCAGCAGTTACAGGGGTGCGGGCACCGGGGAGCTGTTTTTT. The complete variable domain, with remaining parts taken from reference TRBV2 and TRBJ2-2, reads EPEVTQTPSHQVTQMGQEVILRCVPISNHLYFYWYRQILGQKVEFLVSFYNNEISEKSEIFDDQFSVERPDGSNFTLKIRSTKLEDSAMYFCASSYRGAGTGELFFGEGSRLTVL.

V is TRBV3-1 (or the pseudogene TRBV3-2) and J is TRBJ1-1, with D possibly being TRBD1 (5 bases). V lost 1 base to trimming and J lost 6 bases, with 12 bases between them. CDR1 and CDR2 (germline): LGHDT, YNNKEL (reference sequence). The CDR3 consists of 14 residues. The CDR3 nucleotides read TGTGCCAGCAGCCAAGGGCAGGGTTGGGCTGAAGCTTTCTTT. It is translated as CASSQGQGWAEAFF.

A few counts support this clone. The chain joins TRBV30 to TRBJ2-1; 8 nucleotides match TRBD2. From germline, CDR1 is GTSNPN and CDR2 SVGIG (reference sequence). J lost 6 bases, V lost 5 bases, and 12 bases had no gene match. This CDR3 comprises 15 residues. CDR3 in DNA: TGTGCCTGGGGTTACTGGGCGGGAGGTCTCAATGAGCAGTTCTTC. Translating gives CAWGYWAGGLNEQFF.

The chain recombines TRBV9 with TRBJ2-2; TRBD2 matches 9 bases. V was clipped by 0 bases and J by 2 bases; unmatched bases: 5. The CDR3 is 17 residues long. Germline V gene lookup returns CDR1 SGDLS and CDR2 YYNGEE. The CDR3: CASSVASGGPNTGELFF. The CDR3 nucleotides are TGTGCCAGCAGCGTAGCGAGCGGGGGGCCCAACACCGGGGAGCTGTTTTTT.

This clone was seen just once. The chain is built from TRBV5-6 and TRBJ2-3; 10 bases are shared with TRBD2. The CDR3 has 15 residues. Germline trimming cut 4 bases from V and 2 bases from J; bases unmatched to any gene: 4. Germline V gene sequence: CDR1 SGHDT, CDR2 YYEEEE. The CDR3 coding sequence is TGTGCCAGCAGCGGTGGACTAGCGGACACAGATACGCAGTATTTT. Translation gives CASSGGLADTDTQYF.

This sequence joins TRBV29-1 and TRBJ1-2; no definite D call. Germline CDR1 reads SQVTM; CDR2 reads ANQGSEA. The CDR3 runs to 16 residues. V lost 4 bases to trimming and J lost 3 bases, with 21 bases between them. CDR3 amino acids: CSVAEEGPGRDYGYTF. CDR3 nucleotide sequence: TGCAGCGTTGCCGAAGAGGGTCCGGGGAGAGACTATGGCTACACCTTC.

This chain connects TRBV6-5 to TRBJ2-2; D is undetermined. Germline V gives CDR1 MNHEY, CDR2 SVGAGI. The V and J ends lost 6 bases and 2 bases respectively, with 7 bases between them. CDR3 length: 13 residues. In DNA form, the CDR3 reads TGTGCCAGCAGCCCCTCTAACACCGGGGAGCTGTTTTTT. This sequence encodes CASSPSNTGELFF.

The genes are TRBV18 and TRBJ1-2, with a weak D call TRBD1 (6 bases). V lost 3 bases and J lost 5, with 16 bases in between. Germline V lookup: CDR1 KGHSH, CDR2 LQKENI. The CDR3 sequence is 15 residues long. CDR3 protein: CASSPRGVEQYGYTF. CDR3 DNA sequence: TGTGCCAGCTCACCCAGGGGTGTAGAGCAGTATGGCTACACCTTC.

The chain employs TRBV7-6 and TRBJ1-5; a weak D match, TRBD1 (5 bases). The CDR3 is 15 residues long. V dropped 1 base and J dropped 5 bases, with 12 bases sitting between them. Looked up from germline, CDR1 is SGHVS and CDR2 is FNYEAQ. The CDR3 loop is CASSLEWGVDQPQHF. CDR3 DNA sequence: TGTGCCAGCAGCTTAGAGTGGGGGGTTGATCAGCCCCAGCATTTT.

V and J are TRBV2 and TRBJ2-4, with D possibly being TRBD1 (7 bases). Per germline, CDR1 SNHLY and CDR2 FYNNEI. V lost 5 bases to trimming and J lost 7 bases, with 15 bases between them. The CDR3 runs 14 residues. This CDR3 reads CASSHGGGRNIQYF. In DNA form, the CDR3 reads TGTGCCAGCAGTCACGGAGGGGGCAGGAACATTCAGTACTTC.

The chain uses TRBV24-1 and TRBJ2-1; 10 nucleotides agree with TRBD1. J gave up 8 bases and V 4 bases, and 10 bases lay outside the gene matches. CDR3 length: 16 residues. Germline CDR1 KGHDR, CDR2 SFDVKD. The CDR3 protein is CATSDPTGGAGDEQFF. In DNA, the CDR3 is TGTGCCACCAGTGACCCGACAGGGGGCGCGGGCGATGAGCAGTTCTTC.

This chain links TRBV6-5 with TRBJ2-7, with TRBD2 matching 11 bases. The CDR3 contains 15 residues. Germline V gives CDR1 MNHEY, CDR2 SVGAGI. The trim removed 6 bases at V and 3 bases at J, leaving 7 bases unmatched. Here the CDR3 reads CASRPLAGAYYEQYV. DNA of the CDR3: TGTGCCAGCAGACCACTAGCGGGAGCTTACTACGAGCAGTACGTC.

Written as DNA, the CDR3 is TGTGCCAGCAGCAACCTTATGGTGGGGCGGGAAAAACTGTTTTTT. This encodes CASSNLMVGREKLFF. The chain has TRBV6-5 and TRBJ1-4, with D maybe TRBD1 (5 bases). Trimming pared 6 bases from V and 8 bases from J, leaving 19 bases between. CDR3 length equals 15 residues. Germline-derived CDR1 and CDR2 are MNHEY and SVGAGI.